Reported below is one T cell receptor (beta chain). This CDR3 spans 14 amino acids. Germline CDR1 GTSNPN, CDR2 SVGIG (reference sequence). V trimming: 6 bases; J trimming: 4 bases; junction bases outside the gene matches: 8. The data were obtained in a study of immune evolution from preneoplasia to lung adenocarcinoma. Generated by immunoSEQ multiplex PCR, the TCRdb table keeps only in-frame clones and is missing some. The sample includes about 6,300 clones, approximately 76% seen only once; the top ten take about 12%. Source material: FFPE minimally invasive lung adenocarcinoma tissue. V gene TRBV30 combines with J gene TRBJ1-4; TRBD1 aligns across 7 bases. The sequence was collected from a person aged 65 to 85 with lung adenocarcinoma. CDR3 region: CACQTGIINEKLFF. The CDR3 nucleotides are TGTGCCTGTCAGACAGGGATAATTAATGAAAAACTGTTTTTT.